A single sample gave rise to the 18 T cell receptor beta chains below, sequenced in a study of blood T cell repertoires in COVID-19. Assay: immunoSEQ multiplex PCR; the TCRdb copy retains only in-frame clones and omits some. Of about 26,000 clones listed, approximately 80% are singletons. The sequenced sample consisted of peripheral blood. These receptors all come from a human donor in a cohort sampled during active COVID-19.

In nucleotides, the CDR3 is TGTGCCAGCAGCACCCTAGCGGGAGGGGTCACAGATACGCAGTATTTT. Protein: CASSTLAGGVTDTQYF. This chain links TRBV9 with TRBJ2-3, with 12 positions matching TRBD2. Per the germline V gene, CDR1 is SGDLS and CDR2 is YYNGEE. With V trimmed by 4 bases and J by 2 bases, 5 bases remained unmatched. The CDR3 is made up of 16 amino acids.

The chain employs TRBV7-2 and TRBJ2-5; 16 nucleotides agree with TRBD2. The CDR3 runs 17 residues. V shed 3 bases, J shed 4 bases, and the junction held 5 bases outside the gene matches. The germline gives CDR1 SGHTA, CDR2 FQGNSA. In nucleotides, the CDR3 is TGTGCCAGCAGCTTGGGGACTAGCGGGAGGGAGGGAGAGACCCAGTACTTC. Encoded protein: CASSLGTSGREGETQYF. Complete variable domain (other parts from reference TRBV7-2 and TRBJ2-5): GAGVSQSPSNKVTEKGKDVELRCDPISGHTALYWYRQSLGQGLEFLIYFQGNSAPDKSGLPSDRFSAERTGGSVSTLTIQRTQQEDSAVYLCASSLGTSGREGETQYFGPGTRLLVL.

The J gene is TRBJ2-3, the V gene TRBV3-1 (or the pseudogene TRBV3-2); a possible D gene is TRBD2 (6 bases). The CDR3 sequence is 14 residues long. V was trimmed by 10 bases and J by 8 bases, leaving 22 bases between them. CDR1 and CDR2 (germline): LGHDT, YNNKEL (reference sequence). CDR3 DNA: TGTGCCACCCCCGCGCGGGCGGGATCCGGTACGCAGTATTTT. Its translation is CATPARAGSGTQYF.

The genes are TRBV27 and TRBJ2-2, with TRBD2 matching 14 bases. J lost 4 bases, V lost 5 bases, and 6 bases had no gene match. CDR3 length equals 17 residues. Germline assignment: CDR1 MNHEY and CDR2 SMNVEV (reference sequence). The CDR3 sequence: CASSGGLAGVTTGELFF. The CDR3 nucleotides are TGTGCCAGCAGTGGGGGACTAGCGGGAGTTACCACCGGGGAGCTGTTTTTT.

The chain employs TRBV6-1 and TRBJ2-1; 10 positions agree with TRBD2. This CDR3 contains 17 residues. Trimming cost V 2 bases and J 6 bases; bases outside gene matches: 10. Germline V gene sequence: CDR1 MNHNS, CDR2 SASEGT. In DNA form, the CDR3 reads TGTGCCAGCAGTGAAATCTTCGGAGCGGGGGGGCGCAATGAGCAGTTCTTC. Translated, it gives CASSEIFGAGGRNEQFF.

In DNA, the CDR3 is TGCGCCAGCAGTCAGTGGGACAGGTCTACGAAGCAGTACTTC. It is translated as CASSQWDRSTKQYF. This chain joins TRBV23-1 and TRBJ2-7; 8 nucleotides align to TRBD1. TRBV23-1 is classed as an ORF, of uncertain function. The junction had 9 bases not matched to a gene; V was cut back by 3 bases and J by 8 bases. This CDR3 comprises 14 residues.

The chain couples TRBV7-8 to TRBJ1-2; 7 bases line up with TRBD1. From germline, CDR1 is SGHVS and CDR2 FQNEAQ. Germline trimming cut 5 bases from V and 5 bases from J; bases unmatched to any gene: 5. The CDR3 consists of 13 residues. CDR3 in DNA: TGTGCCAGCAGCGTGGGGACAGTTTATGGCTACACCTTC. The encoded protein is CASSVGTVYGYTF.

The DNA of the CDR3 is TGTGCCAGCACATCCGAAGGACTCTCATTGCATCAGTTTTACAATGAGCAGTTCTTC. Encoded protein: CASTSEGLSLHQFYNEQFF. This chain joins TRBV28 and TRBJ2-1; tentative D call: TRBD2 (5 bases). Germline CDR1 reads MDHEN; CDR2 reads SYDVKM. CDR3 length: 19 residues. Trimming cost V 7 bases and J 4 bases, with 29 bases left between them.

V and J are TRBV5-1 and TRBJ1-2, with TRBD1 identical over 8 bases. J gave up 6 bases and V 2 bases, and 6 bases lay outside the gene matches. Germline lookup yields CDR1 SGHRS and CDR2 YFSETQ. The length of the CDR3 is 14 residues. CDR3 loop: CASSFSDRDNGYTF. For the CDR3, the DNA is TGCGCCAGCAGCTTTTCGGACAGGGACAATGGCTACACCTTC.

V gene TRBV6-5 combines with J gene TRBJ2-7; TRBD1 aligns across 10 bases. There are 14 residues in the CDR3. Germline assignment: CDR1 MNHEY and CDR2 SVGAGI. V lost 4 bases and J lost 2; bases outside the gene matches: 2. The CDR3 region has the DNA TGTGCCAGCAGTTTTGGGACAGGGGCCTACGAGCAGTACTTC. Translating gives CASSFGTGAYEQYF.

In this sample, this clone turned up once. J is TRBJ2-7 and V is TRBV11-2, with TRBD2 matching 10 bases. The CDR3 runs 16 residues. Germline V gene lookup returns CDR1 SGHAT and CDR2 FQNNGV. V was clipped by 1 base and J by 5 bases; unmatched bases: 8. CDR3 sequence (DNA): TGTGCCAGCAGCTTAGTATTGCCTAGCGGGGGCCACGAGCAGTACTTC. Amino acids: CASSLVLPSGGHEQYF.

As for this clone: With a much larger clone just one base away, this may be a read error. Other DNA sequences in the same sample also yield this CDR3. V and J are TRBV27 and TRBJ1-1, with TRBD1 as a possible D gene (6 bases). Germline loops: CDR1 MNHEY, CDR2 SMNVEV (reference sequence). V was clipped by 9 bases and J by 1 base, with 21 bases between them. The CDR3 loop spans 16 amino acids. The CDR3 nucleotides are TGTGCCAGTAGGACCGAAACGGGACACGAGAACACTGAAGCTTTCTTT. Protein: CASRTETGHENTEAFF.

The genes are TRBV7-9 and TRBJ2-5, with D uncertain. This CDR3 has 14 residues. Per the germline V gene, CDR1 is SEHNR and CDR2 is FQNEAQ (reference sequence). V shed 1 base and J shed 4 bases, with 10 bases lying between them. The CDR3: CASSLEVPGETQYF. The CDR3 region has the DNA TGTGCCAGCAGCTTAGAAGTCCCAGGAGAGACCCAGTACTTC.

The rearrangement links TRBV5-8 to TRBJ1-1; D gene uncertain. V shed 2 bases and J shed 11 bases, with 13 bases lying between them. The CDR3 sequence is 12 residues long. The germline CDR1 and CDR2 sequences are SGHTS and YDEGEE. DNA of the CDR3: TGTGCCAGCAGCTTCCAGGAGGTGAGGGCTTTCTTT. Translating gives CASSFQEVRAFF.

This clone has just one count. This rearrangement joins TRBV10-3 to TRBJ2-7; the D gene is possibly TRBD2 (7 bases). Germline values: CDR1 ENHRY, CDR2 SYGVKD. The CDR3 length is 17 residues. Trimming left V 3 bases short and J 0 bases short, with 18 bases between. This CDR3 reads CAISDDPKGGTSYEQYF. The CDR3 DNA sequence: TGTGCCATCAGTGACGATCCCAAGGGGGGGACCTCCTACGAGCAGTACTTC.

The chain employs TRBV18 and TRBJ1-1; 7 bases are shared with TRBD1. The germline CDR1 and CDR2 sequences are KGHSH and LQKENI. The CDR3 length is 16 residues. J lost 10 bases, V lost 3 bases, and 17 bases had no gene match. DNA of the CDR3: TGTGCCAGCTCACCGCCCACTGGACAGGCCCAGAGGGGAGCTTTCTTT. Translated, it gives CASSPPTGQAQRGAFF.

The chain employs TRBV4-1 and TRBJ2-1, with TRBD2 matching 9 bases. The V gene's germline CDR1 is MGHRA and CDR2 YSYEKL. The J segment lost 2 bases and the V segment lost 1 base, leaving 3 bases of the junction unmatched. The CDR3 extends over 16 amino acids. CDR3 coding DNA: TGCGCCAGCAGCCAAGTTCTAGCGGGAACCTACAATGAGCAGTTCTTC. Translating it yields CASSQVLAGTYNEQFF.

The chain joins TRBV29-1 to TRBJ2-7; the match to TRBD1 covers 9 bases. Germline lookup yields CDR1 SQVTM and CDR2 ANQGSEA. V lost 2 bases, J lost 5 bases, and 10 bases stayed unmatched. The CDR3 is 15 amino acids. The CDR3 spells CSVESVGQGNDEQYF. CDR3 bases: TGCAGCGTTGAATCGGTGGGACAGGGCAACGACGAGCAGTACTTC.